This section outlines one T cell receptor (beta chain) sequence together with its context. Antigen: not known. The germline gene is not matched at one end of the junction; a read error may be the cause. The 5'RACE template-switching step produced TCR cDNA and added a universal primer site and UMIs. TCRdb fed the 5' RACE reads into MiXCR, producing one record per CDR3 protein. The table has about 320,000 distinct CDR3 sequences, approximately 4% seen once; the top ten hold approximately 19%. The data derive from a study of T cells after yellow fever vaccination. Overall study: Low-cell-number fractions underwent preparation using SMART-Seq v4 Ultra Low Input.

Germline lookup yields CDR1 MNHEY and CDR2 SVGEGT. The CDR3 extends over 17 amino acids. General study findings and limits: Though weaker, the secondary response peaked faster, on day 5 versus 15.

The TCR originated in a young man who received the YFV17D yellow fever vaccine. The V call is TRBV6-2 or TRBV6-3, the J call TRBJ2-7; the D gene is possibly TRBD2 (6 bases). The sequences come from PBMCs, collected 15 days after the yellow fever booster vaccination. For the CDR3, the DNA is TGTGCCAGCAGCGATACCCGGGGGAGACTTTATTTCTACGATCAGTACTTC. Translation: CASSDTRGRLYFYDQYF.